This is a list of T cell receptor beta chains from one sample in a study of blood T cell repertoires in COVID-19. Some clones are missing from TCRdb's copy, which holds only in-frame ones; the method was immunoSEQ multiplex PCR. This table has some 73,000 clones, 75% to 90% appearing once. Sequencing was done on a sample of peripheral blood. Receptor source: a man older than 75 with COVID-19, enrolled during active disease. CDR3s include the opening cysteine and the closing phenylalanine or tryptophan. The D gene is left open where the match is weak. Clone size is not always given. Where it is, it says once, few, many or a class for expanded clones.

v_gene,abundance,j_gene,d_gene,CDR3nt,CDR3aa
TRBV29-1,NA,TRBJ1-1,NA,TGCAGCGTTGAAACGACAGGACTCGGCACTGAAGCTTTCTTT,CSVETTGLGTEAFF
TRBV3-1/TRBV3-2,NA,TRBJ2-5,TRBD1,TGTGCCAGCAGCCAAACTTTGACAGGGGGCGCGGAGACCCAGTACTTC,CASSQTLTGGAETQYF
TRBV19,NA,TRBJ1-2,NA,TGTGCCAGTAGTATAGACCCGTCCGCGTCCTATGGCTACACCTTC,CASSIDPSASYGYTF
TRBV6-5,NA,TRBJ1-5,NA,TGTGCCAGCAAGGAGACGGTCAAACAGCCCCAGCATTTT,CASKETVKQPQHF
TRBV10-3,once,TRBJ2-2,NA,TGTGCCGCCTATAGCGGCACCGGGGAGCTGTTTTTT,CAAYSGTGELFF
TRBV7-2,NA,TRBJ1-5,TRBD1,TGTGCCAGCAGCTCCGGGACAGGCGATTCGTGGCCCCAGCATTTT,CASSSGTGDSWPQHF
TRBV24-1,NA,TRBJ1-4,NA,TGTGCCACCAGTGATTCCGACAGAGAGGATGAAAAACTGTTTTTT,CATSDSDREDEKLFF
TRBV19,NA,TRBJ1-2,TRBD1,TGTGCCAGTAGTATAGACCGTGGCAGGGGGCACGGTGGCTACACCTTC,CASSIDRGRGHGGYTF
TRBV7-2,NA,TRBJ1-2,NA,TGTGCCAGCAGCTTAGACCGGTCTAACTATGGCTACACCTTC,CASSLDRSNYGYTF
TRBV5-5,NA,TRBJ1-2,NA,TGTGCCAGCAGCTTGGGGGGGACTTATGGCTACACCTTC,CASSLGGTYGYTF
TRBV6-1,NA,TRBJ1-4,TRBD1,TGTGCCAGCAGTGCCCCTGGGGGGACGACAGGGGGCGAAGAAAAACTGTTTTTT,CASSAPGGTTGGEEKLFF
TRBV2,NA,TRBJ1-5,NA,TGTGCCAGCAGTGAGGACAGAACCAACCAGCCCCAGCATTTT,CASSEDRTNQPQHF
TRBV6-1,NA,TRBJ1-2,NA,TGTGCCAGCAGTGAACAAGGGGATGGCTACACCTTC,CASSEQGDGYTF
TRBV28,NA,TRBJ2-7,NA,TGTGCCAGCAGTTTATCGCTATACGAGCAGTACTTC,CASSLSLYEQYF
TRBV10-2,NA,TRBJ2-7,NA,TGCGCCAGCAACTCGGTAGCCCGGGTCTCCTACGAGCAGTACTTC,CASNSVARVSYEQYF
TRBV19,NA,TRBJ2-4,NA,TGTGCCAGTATTGGGGACTCGCGTAACATTCAGTACTTC,CASIGDSRNIQYF
TRBV11-3,NA,TRBJ1-2,NA,TGTGCCAGCAGCCCGGGAGAGTTCCTCAAGGGGGGCTACACCTTC,CASSPGEFLKGGYTF
TRBV9,NA,TRBJ2-5,TRBD1,TGTGCCAGCAGCGCCGGGACAGGGGGCCGGGAGACCCAGTACTTC,CASSAGTGGRETQYF
TRBV28,NA,TRBJ1-2,TRBD1,TGTGCCAGCAGACAGGACAGGAACTATGGCTACACCTTC,CASRQDRNYGYTF
TRBV9,NA,TRBJ1-6,TRBD1,TGTGCCAGCAGCGTAGAGGGCACACAGGGGGCGAATTCACCCCTCCACTTT,CASSVEGTQGANSPLHF
TRBV14,few,TRBJ2-3,TRBD2,TGTGCCAGCAGCCGACTAGCGGGGACACCAGAATCGCAGTATTTT,CASSRLAGTPESQYF
TRBV9,NA,TRBJ2-5,NA,TGTGCCAGCAGCCCTCTACAGGGGAGGGAGACCCAGTACTTC,CASSPLQGRETQYF
TRBV3-1/TRBV3-2,NA,TRBJ2-5,NA,TGTGCCAGCAGCCAAGTAGAGGGGACAACCCAGTACTTC,CASSQVEGTTQYF
TRBV5-4,NA,TRBJ1-1,TRBD1,TGTGCCAGCAGCGTGACGGACAGGGGGAACACTGAAGCTTTCTTT,CASSVTDRGNTEAFF
TRBV25-1,NA,TRBJ2-5,TRBD1,TGTGCCAGCAGTCCCGGCGTCGTAGGGGGCGCCGGAGAGACCCAGTACTTC,CASSPGVVGGAGETQYF
TRBV6-5,NA,TRBJ2-5,NA,TGTGCCAGCAGTTACGGAGGGGGGGCAGGGACCCAGTACTTC,CASSYGGGAGTQYF
TRBV5-1,few,TRBJ2-3,TRBD1,TGCGCCAGCAGCTTGGGAGGACAGGGAGGCACAGATACGCAGTATTTT,CASSLGGQGGTDTQYF
TRBV5-6,once,TRBJ1-2,NA,TGTGCCAGCAGCTTGGGCAGGGCTTACTATGGCTACACCTTC,CASSLGRAYYGYTF